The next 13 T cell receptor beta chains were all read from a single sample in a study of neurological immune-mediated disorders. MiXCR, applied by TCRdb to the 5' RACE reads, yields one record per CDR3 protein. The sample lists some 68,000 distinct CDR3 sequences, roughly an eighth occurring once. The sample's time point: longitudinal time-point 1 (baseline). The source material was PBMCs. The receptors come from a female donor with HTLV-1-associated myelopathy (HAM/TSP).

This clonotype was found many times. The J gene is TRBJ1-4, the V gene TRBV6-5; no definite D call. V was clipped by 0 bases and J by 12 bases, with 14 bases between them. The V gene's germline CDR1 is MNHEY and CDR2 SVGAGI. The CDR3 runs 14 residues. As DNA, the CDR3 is TGTGCCAGCAGTTACTCGAGGAGTAGGAAAGAACTGTTTTTT. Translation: CASSYSRSRKELFF.

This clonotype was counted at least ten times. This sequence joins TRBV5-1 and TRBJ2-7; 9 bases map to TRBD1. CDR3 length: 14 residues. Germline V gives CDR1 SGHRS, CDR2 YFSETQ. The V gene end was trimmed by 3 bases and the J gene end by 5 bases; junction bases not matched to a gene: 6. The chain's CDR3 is CASSSQGASHEQYF. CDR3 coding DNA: TGCGCCAGCAGCTCACAGGGGGCTAGCCACGAGCAGTACTTC.

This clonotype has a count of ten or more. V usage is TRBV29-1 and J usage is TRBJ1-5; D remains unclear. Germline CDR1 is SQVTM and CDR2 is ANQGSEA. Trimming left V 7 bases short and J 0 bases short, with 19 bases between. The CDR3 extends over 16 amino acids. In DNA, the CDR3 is TGCAGCGCGGACGATCGATCGCCCTCTAGCAATCAGCCCCAGCATTTT. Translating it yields CSADDRSPSSNQPQHF.

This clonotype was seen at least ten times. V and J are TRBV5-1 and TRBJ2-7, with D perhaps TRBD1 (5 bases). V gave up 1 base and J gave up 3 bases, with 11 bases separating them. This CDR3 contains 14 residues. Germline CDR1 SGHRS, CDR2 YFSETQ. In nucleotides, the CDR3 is TGCGCCAGCAGCTTGCAGGGTACCAACTACGAGCAGTACTTC. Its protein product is CASSLQGTNYEQYF.

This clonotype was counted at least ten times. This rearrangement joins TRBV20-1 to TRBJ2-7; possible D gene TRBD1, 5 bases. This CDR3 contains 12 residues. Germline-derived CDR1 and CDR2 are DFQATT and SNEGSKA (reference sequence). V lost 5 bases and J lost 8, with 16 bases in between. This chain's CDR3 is CSAHEGHLQQYF. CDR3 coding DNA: TGCAGTGCTCACGAAGGACATCTACAGCAGTACTTC.

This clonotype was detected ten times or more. For the CDR3, the DNA is TGCAGTGCCAGGGCCTTCAACACAGATACGCAGTATTTT. It specifies CSARAFNTDTQYF. The chain employs TRBV20-1 and TRBJ2-3; D may be TRBD1 (5 bases). Germline V CDR1 and CDR2: DFQATT, SNEGSKA (reference sequence). The length of the CDR3 is 13 residues. Between the trimmed V and J ends, which lost 6 bases and 2 bases, there was a span of 12 bases.

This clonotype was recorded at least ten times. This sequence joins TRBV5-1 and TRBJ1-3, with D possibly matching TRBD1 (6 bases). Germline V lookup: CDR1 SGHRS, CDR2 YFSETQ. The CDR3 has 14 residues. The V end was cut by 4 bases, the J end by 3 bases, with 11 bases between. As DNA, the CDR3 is TGCGCCAGCAGCGGAGGCAGGGGTGGAAACACCATATATTTT. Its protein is CASSGGRGGNTIYF. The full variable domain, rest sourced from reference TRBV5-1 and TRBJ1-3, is KAGVTQTPRYLIKTRGQQVTLSCSPISGHRSVSWYQQTPGQGLQFLFEYFSETQRNKGNFPGRFSGRQFSNSRSEMNVSTLELGDSALYLCASSGGRGGNTIYFGEGSWLTVV.

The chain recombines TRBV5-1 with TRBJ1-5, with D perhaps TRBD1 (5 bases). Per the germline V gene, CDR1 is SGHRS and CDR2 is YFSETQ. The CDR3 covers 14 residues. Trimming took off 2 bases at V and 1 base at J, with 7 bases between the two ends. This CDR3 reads CASSFGDSNQPQHF. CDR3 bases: TGCGCCAGCAGCTTTGGGGACAGCAATCAGCCCCAGCATTTT.

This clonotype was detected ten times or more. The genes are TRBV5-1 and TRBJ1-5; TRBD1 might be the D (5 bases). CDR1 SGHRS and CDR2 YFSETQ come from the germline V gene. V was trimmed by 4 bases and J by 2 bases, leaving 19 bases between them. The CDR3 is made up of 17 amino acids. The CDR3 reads CASSPGGSSEGNQPQHF. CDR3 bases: TGCGCCAGCAGCCCGGGGGGGAGCTCCGAGGGCAATCAGCCCCAGCATTTT. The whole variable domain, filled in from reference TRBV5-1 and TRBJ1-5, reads KAGVTQTPRYLIKTRGQQVTLSCSPISGHRSVSWYQQTPGQGLQFLFEYFSETQRNKGNFPGRFSGRQFSNSRSEMNVSTLELGDSALYLCASSPGGSSEGNQPQHFGDGTRLSIL.

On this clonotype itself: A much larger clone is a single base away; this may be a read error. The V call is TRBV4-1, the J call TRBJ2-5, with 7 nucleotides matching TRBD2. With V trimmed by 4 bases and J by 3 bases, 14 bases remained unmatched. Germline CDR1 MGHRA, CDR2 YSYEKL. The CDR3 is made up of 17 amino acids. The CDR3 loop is CASSPVGGLGGEETQYF. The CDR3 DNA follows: TGCGCCAGCAGCCCCGTAGGAGGACTAGGAGGGGAAGAGACCCAGTACTTC.

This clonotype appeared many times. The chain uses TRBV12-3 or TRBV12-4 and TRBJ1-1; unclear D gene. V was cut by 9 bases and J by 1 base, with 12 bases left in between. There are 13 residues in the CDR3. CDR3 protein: CASTRLSNTEAFF. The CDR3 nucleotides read TGTGCCAGTACCAGACTCTCGAACACTGAAGCTTTCTTT.

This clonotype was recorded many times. The CDR3 DNA is TGCGCCAGCAGCCAGCGGGCTAACTATGGCTACACCTTC. Translation: CASSQRANYGYTF. The V call is TRBV5-1, the J call TRBJ1-2, with D hard to call. The germline gives CDR1 SGHRS, CDR2 YFSETQ. The CDR3 consists of 13 residues. Trimming shortened V by 4 bases and J by 0 bases, and 7 bases separated the two germline ends.

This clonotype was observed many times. CDR3 protein: CATSRDRGQTGELFF. The CDR3 DNA sequence: TGTGCCACCAGCAGGGACAGGGGGCAGACCGGGGAGCTGTTTTTT. This chain uses TRBV15 with TRBJ2-2, with 11 positions matching TRBD1. The CDR3 consists of 15 residues. Per the germline V gene, CDR1 is LNHNV and CDR2 is YYDKDF (reference sequence). Trimming cost V 3 bases and J 5 bases; bases outside gene matches: 2.